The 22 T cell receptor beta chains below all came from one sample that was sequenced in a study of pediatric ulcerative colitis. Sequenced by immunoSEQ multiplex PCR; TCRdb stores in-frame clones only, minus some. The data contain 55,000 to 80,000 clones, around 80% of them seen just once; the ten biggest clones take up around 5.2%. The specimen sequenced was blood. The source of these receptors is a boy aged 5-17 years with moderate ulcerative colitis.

CDR3 in amino acids: CASSLGSGVDYRGDGYTF. In DNA form, the CDR3 reads TGTGCCAGCAGCTTGGGGTCGGGGGTTGATTATCGGGGCGATGGCTACACCTTC. The chain employs TRBV5-4 and TRBJ1-2; a possible D gene is TRBD1 (5 bases). V lost 0 bases to trimming and J lost 6 bases, with 24 bases between them. The V gene's germline CDR1 is SGHNT and CDR2 YYREEE (reference sequence). The CDR3 covers 18 residues. Based on the CDR3 plus reference TRBV5-4 and TRBJ1-2, the full variable domain is ETGVTQSPTHLIKTRGQQVTLRCSSQSGHNTVSWYQQALGQGPQFIFQYYREEENGRGNFPPRFSGLQFPNYSSELNVNALELDDSALYLCASSLGSGVDYRGDGYTFGSGTRLTVV.

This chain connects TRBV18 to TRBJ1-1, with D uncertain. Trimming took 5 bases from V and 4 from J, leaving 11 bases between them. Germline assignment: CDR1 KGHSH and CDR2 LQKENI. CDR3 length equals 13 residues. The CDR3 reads CASSWSTVTEAFF. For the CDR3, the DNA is TGTGCCAGCTCATGGAGCACGGTCACTGAAGCTTTCTTT.

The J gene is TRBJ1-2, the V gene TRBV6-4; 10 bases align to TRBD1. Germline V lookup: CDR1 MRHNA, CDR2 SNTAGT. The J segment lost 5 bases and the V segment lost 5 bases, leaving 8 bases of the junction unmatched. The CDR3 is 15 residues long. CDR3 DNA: TGTGCCAGCAGTTCGGGACAGGGGACTTGGTATGGCTACACCTTC. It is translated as CASSSGQGTWYGYTF.

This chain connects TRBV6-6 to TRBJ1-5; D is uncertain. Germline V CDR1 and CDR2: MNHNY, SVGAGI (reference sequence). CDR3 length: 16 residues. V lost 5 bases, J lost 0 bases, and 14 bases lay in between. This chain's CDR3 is CASSRSMVLSNQPQHF. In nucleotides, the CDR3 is TGTGCCAGCAGTCGTTCGATGGTCCTTAGCAATCAGCCCCAGCATTTT.

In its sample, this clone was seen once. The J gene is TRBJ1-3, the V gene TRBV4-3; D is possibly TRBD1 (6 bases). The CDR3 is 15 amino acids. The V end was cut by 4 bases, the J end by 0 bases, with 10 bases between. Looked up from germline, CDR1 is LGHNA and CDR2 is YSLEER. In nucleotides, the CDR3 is TGCGCCAGCAGCCGGTTCAGGGGCTCTGGAAACACCATATATTTT. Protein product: CASSRFRGSGNTIYF.

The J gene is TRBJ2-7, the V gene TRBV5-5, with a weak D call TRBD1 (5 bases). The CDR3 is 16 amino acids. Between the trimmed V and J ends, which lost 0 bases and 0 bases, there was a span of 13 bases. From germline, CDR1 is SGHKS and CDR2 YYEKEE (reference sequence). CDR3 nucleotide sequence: TGTGCCAGCAGCTTGGGACAGTACGTGAACTCCTACGAGCAGTACTTC. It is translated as CASSLGQYVNSYEQYF.

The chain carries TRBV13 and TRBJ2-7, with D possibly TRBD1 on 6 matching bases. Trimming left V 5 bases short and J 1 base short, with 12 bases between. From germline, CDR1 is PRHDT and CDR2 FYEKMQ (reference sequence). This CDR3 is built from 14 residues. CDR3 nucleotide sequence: TGTGCCAGCAGCGGAAAGGACAGATCCTACGAGCAGTACTTC. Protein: CASSGKDRSYEQYF.

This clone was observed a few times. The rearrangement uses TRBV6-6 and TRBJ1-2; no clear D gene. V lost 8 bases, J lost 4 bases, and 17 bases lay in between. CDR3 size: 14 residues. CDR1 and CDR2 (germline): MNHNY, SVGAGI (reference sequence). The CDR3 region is CASAPASMVYGYTF. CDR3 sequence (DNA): TGTGCCAGCGCCCCGGCCTCGATGGTCTATGGCTACACCTTC.

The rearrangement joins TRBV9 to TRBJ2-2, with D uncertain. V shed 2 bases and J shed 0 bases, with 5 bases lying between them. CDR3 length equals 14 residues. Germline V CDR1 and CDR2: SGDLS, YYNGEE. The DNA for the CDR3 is TGTGCCAGCAGCGTTGACTCGAACACCGGGGAGCTGTTTTTT. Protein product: CASSVDSNTGELFF.

The CDR3 spells CASSPSGTGANVLTF. In nucleotides, the CDR3 is TGTGCCAGCAGCCCCTCAGGGACTGGGGCCAACGTCCTGACTTTC. V and J are TRBV7-3 and TRBJ2-6, with D possibly being TRBD1 (5 bases). The CDR3 is 15 residues long. Germline V gives CDR1 SGHTA, CDR2 FQGTGA. Trimming took 5 bases from V and 2 from J, leaving 10 bases between them.

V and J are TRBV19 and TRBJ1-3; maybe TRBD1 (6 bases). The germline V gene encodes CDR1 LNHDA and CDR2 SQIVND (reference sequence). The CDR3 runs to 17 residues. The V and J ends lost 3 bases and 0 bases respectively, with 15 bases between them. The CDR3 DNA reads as TGTGCCAGTAGTATTCCGGGACACCCCAGCTCTGGAAACACCATATATTTT. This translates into CASSIPGHPSSGNTIYF.

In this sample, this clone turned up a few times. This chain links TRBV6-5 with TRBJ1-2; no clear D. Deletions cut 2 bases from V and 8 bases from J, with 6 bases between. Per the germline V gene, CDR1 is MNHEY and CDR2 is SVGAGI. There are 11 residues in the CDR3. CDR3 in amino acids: CASSYGRGYTF. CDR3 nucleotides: TGTGCCAGCAGTTACGGCAGGGGCTACACCTTC.

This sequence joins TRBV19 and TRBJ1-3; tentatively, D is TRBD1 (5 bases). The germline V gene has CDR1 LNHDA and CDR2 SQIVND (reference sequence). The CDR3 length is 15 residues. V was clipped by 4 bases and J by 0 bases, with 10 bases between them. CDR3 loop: CASSKQALSGNTIYF. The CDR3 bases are TGTGCCAGTAGTAAACAGGCCCTCTCTGGAAACACCATATATTTT.

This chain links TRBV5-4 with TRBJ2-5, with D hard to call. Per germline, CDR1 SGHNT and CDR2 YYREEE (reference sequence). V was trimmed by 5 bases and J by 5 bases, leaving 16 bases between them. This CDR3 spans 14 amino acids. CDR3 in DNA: TGTGCCAGCAGGGATGGTCGCCGTATCGAGACCCAGTACTTC. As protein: CASRDGRRIETQYF.

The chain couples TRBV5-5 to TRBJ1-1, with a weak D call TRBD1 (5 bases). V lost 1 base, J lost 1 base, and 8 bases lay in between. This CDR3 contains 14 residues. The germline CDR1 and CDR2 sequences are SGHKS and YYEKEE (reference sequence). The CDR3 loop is CASSLSRGNTEAFF. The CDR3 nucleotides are TGTGCCAGCAGCTTGAGTAGGGGGAACACTGAAGCTTTCTTT.

This CDR3 is CASSPTGADTEAFF. In DNA form, the CDR3 reads TGCGCCAGCAGCCCGACAGGGGCGGATACTGAAGCTTTCTTT. This chain links TRBV5-1 with TRBJ1-1, with TRBD1 matching over 8 bases. Trimming cost V 4 bases and J 5 bases; bases outside gene matches: 7. The CDR3 totals 14 residues. CDR1 SGHRS and CDR2 YFSETQ come from the germline V gene. The whole variable domain, filled in from reference TRBV5-1 and TRBJ1-1, reads KAGVTQTPRYLIKTRGQQVTLSCSPISGHRSVSWYQQTPGQGLQFLFEYFSETQRNKGNFPGRFSGRQFSNSRSEMNVSTLELGDSALYLCASSPTGADTEAFFGQGTRLTVV.

The CDR3 sequence: CASSFGTFSNQPQHF. The CDR3 bases are TGTGCCAGTAGTTTTGGGACCTTTAGCAATCAGCCCCAGCATTTT. The chain joins TRBV19 to TRBJ1-5; a weak D match, TRBD1 (5 bases). Looked up from germline, CDR1 is LNHDA and CDR2 is SQIVND (reference sequence). V lost 5 bases to trimming and J lost 0 bases, with 11 bases between them. The CDR3 runs 15 residues. Based on the CDR3 plus reference TRBV19 and TRBJ1-5, the full variable domain is DGGITQSPKYLFRKEGQNVTLSCEQNLNHDAMYWYRQDPGQGLRLIYYSQIVNDFQKGDIAEGYSVSREKKESFPLTVTSAQKNPTAFYLCASSFGTFSNQPQHFGDGTRLSIL.

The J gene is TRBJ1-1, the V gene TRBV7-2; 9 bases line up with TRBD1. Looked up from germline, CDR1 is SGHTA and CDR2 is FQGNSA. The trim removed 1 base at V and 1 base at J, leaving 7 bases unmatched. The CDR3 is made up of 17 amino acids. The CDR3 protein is CASSLDSWDRENTEAFF. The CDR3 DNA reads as TGTGCCAGCAGCTTAGATTCCTGGGACAGGGAGAACACTGAAGCTTTCTTT.

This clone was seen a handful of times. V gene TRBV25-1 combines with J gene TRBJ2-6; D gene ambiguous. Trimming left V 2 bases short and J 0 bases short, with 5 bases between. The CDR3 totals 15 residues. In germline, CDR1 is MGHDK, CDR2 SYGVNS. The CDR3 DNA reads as TGTGCCAGCAGTGAACTTCACTCTGGGGCCAACGTCCTGACTTTC. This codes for CASSELHSGANVLTF.

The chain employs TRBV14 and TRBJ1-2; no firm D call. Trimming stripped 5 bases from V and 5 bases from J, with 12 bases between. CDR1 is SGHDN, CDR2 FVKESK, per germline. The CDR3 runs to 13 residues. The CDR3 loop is CASSVRLQYGYTF. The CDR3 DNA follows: TGTGCCAGCAGCGTAAGGCTTCAATATGGCTACACCTTC.

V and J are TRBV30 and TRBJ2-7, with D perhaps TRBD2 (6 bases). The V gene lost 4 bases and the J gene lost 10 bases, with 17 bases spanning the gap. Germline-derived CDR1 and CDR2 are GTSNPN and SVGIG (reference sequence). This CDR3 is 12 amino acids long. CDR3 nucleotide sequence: TGTGCCTGGAACAGAGGAGGGTCCCCACAGTACTTC. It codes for CAWNRGGSPQYF.

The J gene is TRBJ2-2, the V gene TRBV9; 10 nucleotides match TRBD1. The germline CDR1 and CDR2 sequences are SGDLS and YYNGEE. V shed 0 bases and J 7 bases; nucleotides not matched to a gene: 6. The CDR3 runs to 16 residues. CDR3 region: CASSVVGTGVSGELFF. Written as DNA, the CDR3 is TGTGCCAGCAGCGTAGTCGGGACAGGGGTCAGCGGGGAGCTGTTTTTT.